The rows below give T cell receptor beta chains drawn from one sample of a study of control samples from healthy donors and cancer patients. The data were produced by immunoSEQ multiplex PCR, yet TCRdb's version contains in-frame clones alone and is incomplete. This table holds tens of thousands of clones, about nine tenths found once. Sample: blood. These receptor sequences come from a woman between 70 and 85 years old in good health. Each CDR3 is given with its conserved first and last residue. D genes are given only for firm matches. Clone size is shown for a subset of rows, as once, few, many or a class of expanded clone.

j_call v_call clone_size d_call cdr3_nt cdr3_aa
TRBJ2-1 TRBV9 - - TGTGCCAGCAGCTCCCAAGGAAGCTCCTACAATGAGCAGTTCTTC CASSSQGSSYNEQFF
TRBJ1-1 TRBV3-1/TRBV3-2 - - TGTGCCAGCAGCCAAGAGGCACTTGCGAACACTGAAGCTTTCTTT CASSQEALANTEAFF
TRBJ2-5 TRBV2 - - TGTGCCAGCAGGAGAGAGGGCGTACCCCAAGAGACCCAGTACTTC CASRREGVPQETQYF
TRBJ2-5 TRBV19 - TRBD1 TGTGCCAGTAGTAGGGGACAGGCGGAGACCCAGTACTTC CASSRGQAETQYF
TRBJ2-7 TRBV2 once - TGTGCCAGCAGTCGAGGCGGGCTCTACGAGCAGTACTTC CASSRGGLYEQYF
TRBJ2-7 TRBV7-2 - TRBD2 TGTGCCAGCAGCTCACCGACTAGCGGGAGGGTGAACTACGAGCAGTACTTC CASSSPTSGRVNYEQYF
TRBJ1-2 TRBV29-1 - - TGCAGCGTTGATTTTGGCACACCTAACTATGGCTACACCTTC CSVDFGTPNYGYTF
TRBJ1-5 TRBV15 - - TGTGCCACCAGCAACAGGGCTAGCAATCAGCCCCAGCATTTT CATSNRASNQPQHF
TRBJ1-1 TRBV5-4 - TRBD1 TGTGCCAGCAGCTTGGGTACACAGGGGGCTATCACTGAAGCTTTCTTT CASSLGTQGAITEAFF
TRBJ1-2 TRBV5-1 - TRBD1 TGCGCCAGCAGCTTTGACAGGGCCTATGGCTACACCTTC CASSFDRAYGYTF
TRBJ1-1 TRBV4-2 once TRBD1 TGTGCCAGCAGCCAAGAAGGGGGGGACAGAGAGTATGAAGCTTTCTTT CASSQEGGDREYEAFF
TRBJ1-1 TRBV6-5 - TRBD1 TGTGCCAGCAGAGGACAGGGGATCGGTGAAGCTTTCTTT CASRGQGIGEAFF
TRBJ1-2 TRBV12-3/TRBV12-4 - - TGTGCCAGCAGTTTAGGGAAGGGCAATGGCTACACCTTC CASSLGKGNGYTF
TRBJ1-5 TRBV12-3/TRBV12-4 - - TGTGCCAGCAGTTGGTCCGGCAATCAGCCCCAGCATTTT CASSWSGNQPQHF
TRBJ2-5 TRBV7-9 - - TGTGCCAGCAGCGCAGGGACAACGGGAGAGACCCAGTACTTC CASSAGTTGETQYF
TRBJ1-2 TRBV25-1 - TRBD1 TGTGCCAGCAGTGGGGGACAGGTTGCGTCTGGCTACACCTTC CASSGGQVASGYTF
TRBJ2-6 TRBV4-3 - TRBD2 TGCGCCAGCAGCCAAGATTTCCGAGCGGGATTGGCTGGGGCCAACGTCCTGACTTTC CASSQDFRAGLAGANVLTF
TRBJ2-3 TRBV6-5 - - TGTGCCAGCAGATCATCGACGGACTACCATAATACGCAGTATTTT CASRSSTDYHNTQYF
TRBJ1-2 TRBV12-5 - - TGTGCTAGTGGTTTGGGAAGCGGCTACACCTTC CASGLGSGYTF
TRBJ1-5 TRBV10-3 - - TGTGCCATCGGGACAAGTAGCAATCAGCCCCAGCATTTT CAIGTSSNQPQHF
TRBJ1-2 TRBV6-6 - TRBD1 TGTGCCAGCAGTGCACCGGGACAGCTAAACTATGGCTACACCTTC CASSAPGQLNYGYTF
TRBJ1-2 TRBV7-2 once - TGTGCCAGCAGCTCCCTGGGAGGGCCCACTTATGGCTACACCTTC CASSSLGGPTYGYTF
TRBJ1-1 TRBV25-1 - - TGTGCCAGCAGTGGTCAAACAGGGAGACAAGGTGAAGCTTTCTTT CASSGQTGRQGEAFF
TRBJ1-3 TRBV19 - - TGTGCCAGTAGTATAGCTATGGGGACCTCTGGAAACACCATATATTTT CASSIAMGTSGNTIYF
TRBJ1-2 TRBV2 - - TGTGCCAGCGATCGGGTCTATGGCTACACCTTC CASDRVYGYTF
TRBJ2-3 TRBV7-8 once - TGTGCCAGCAGCTCATATCAGGGAGGAGGAGGGACAGATACGCAGTATTTT CASSSYQGGGGTDTQYF
TRBJ1-2 TRBV5-4 few TRBD1 TGTGCCAGCAGCTTGGGCGGCGGACAGGAACTCTATGGCTACACCTTC CASSLGGGQELYGYTF
TRBJ2-3 TRBV2 - TRBD2 TGTGCCAGCGGTAGAGATAGCGGGAGGGCAGTAGATACGCAGTATTTT CASGRDSGRAVDTQYF
TRBJ1-4 TRBV2 - - TGTGCCAGCAGGGAGAACAGGGTAACTAATGAAAAACTGTTTTTT CASRENRVTNEKLFF
TRBJ1-1 TRBV6-4 - - TGTGCCAGCAGAAATGCTCAGGACACTGAAGCTTTCTTT CASRNAQDTEAFF
TRBJ2-1 TRBV2 - TRBD1 TGTGCCAGCAGCAAACAGGGGGGTTCCTACAATGAGCAGTTCTTC CASSKQGGSYNEQFF
TRBJ1-1 TRBV6-5 once TRBD1 TGTGCCAGCAGTTCACGACCGGGACAGGAGAACACTGAAGCTTTCTTT CASSSRPGQENTEAFF
TRBJ1-3 TRBV5-4 - TRBD1 TGTGCCAGCAGCACCCGAAGGACAGGCTCTGGAAACACCATATATTTT CASSTRRTGSGNTIYF
TRBJ2-1 TRBV5-1 - TRBD2 TGCGCCAGCAGCAACCCAAAACCGGGACTAGCGGATTTGAATGAGCAGTTCTTC CASSNPKPGLADLNEQFF
TRBJ2-1 TRBV2 - TRBD2 TGTGCCAGCAGTGAAGGGACTAGCGGGGACAATGAGCAGTTCTTC CASSEGTSGDNEQFF
TRBJ1-3 TRBV2 - - TGTGCCAGCGGGGTCTACCAGGGGTCTGGAAACACCATATATTTT CASGVYQGSGNTIYF
TRBJ2-1 TRBV9 once TRBD2 TGTGCCAGCAGACCATCCGGGACTAGCGGGAGGAATGAGCAGTTCTTC CASRPSGTSGRNEQFF
TRBJ1-4 TRBV5-6 - - TGTGCCAGCAGCTTGTCTAAGACGACGGGTGAAAAACTGTTTTTT CASSLSKTTGEKLFF
TRBJ1-1 TRBV10-2 - - TGCGCCAGCAGTGAGTCGGGAGGGGATACTGAAGCTTTCTTT CASSESGGDTEAFF
TRBJ1-3 TRBV7-8 - - TGTGCCAGCAGCTTTGAGCGATTTGGAAACACCATATATTTT CASSFERFGNTIYF
TRBJ1-6 TRBV27 once - TGTGCCAGCAGTTTGTCGGTAACTTCACCCCTCCACTTT CASSLSVTSPLHF
TRBJ1-1 TRBV7-9 - - TGTGCCAGCAGGCATGGCGCCACTGAAGCTTTCTTT CASRHGATEAFF
TRBJ1-3 TRBV3-1/TRBV3-2 - - TGTGCCAGCAGCCCCAAGGTCGGCGGGACAAGCTCTGGAAACACCATATATTTT CASSPKVGGTSSGNTIYF
TRBJ2-7 TRBV19 - TRBD1 TGTGCCAGTAGGCCGGGACAGGAGACCTACGAGCAGTACTTC CASRPGQETYEQYF